The 21 T cell receptor beta chains reported below all come from one sample, sequenced in a study of blood T cell repertoires in COVID-19 (dated by TCRdb to 2019 to 2021). Libraries were prepared through the immunoSEQ multiplex PCR assay. TCRdb mirrors the immuneACCESS table, restricted to in-frame sequences. Some clones are absent from its copies; in checked studies, under half trace to an unresolved V gene, and the reason for the others is unknown. The sample table shows under 300,000 clones, and 75% to 95% are seen once. Of the sample, approximately 2% falls within the top ten clones. Sequencing used PBMCs or T cells enriched from blood (not recorded which). The receptors shown here come from a woman aged 18-29 years who had recovered from COVID-19.

This chain connects TRBV7-2 to TRBJ2-1, with 9 bases matching TRBD2. The CDR3 extends over 15 amino acids. The V segment lost 5 bases and the J segment 2 bases; nucleotides outside the gene matches: 4. CDR1 and CDR2 (germline): SGHTA, FQGNSA. DNA for the CDR3: TGTGCCAGCAGCCCTACTAGCGGGCCCTACAATGAGCAGTTCTTC. It codes for CASSPTSGPYNEQFF.

This clone was observed a few times. The chain employs TRBV7-2 and TRBJ1-2, with TRBD1 matching 8 bases. Germline V lookup: CDR1 SGHTA, CDR2 FQGNSA. Trimming removed 2 bases from V and 2 bases from J; junction bases left unmatched: 4. The length of the CDR3 is 15 residues. CDR3 region: CASSLTRTGNYGYTF. Here the CDR3 DNA reads TGTGCCAGCAGCTTAACTAGGACAGGGAACTATGGCTACACCTTC.

This chain joins TRBV5-1 and TRBJ1-4; maybe TRBD1 (5 bases). Germline CDR1 SGHRS, CDR2 YFSETQ. The CDR3 has 14 amino acids. Trimming cost V 1 base and J 8 bases, with 12 bases left between them. The CDR3 DNA sequence: TGCGCCAGCAGCTTGAGTTCGCAGGGAGAAAAACTGTTTTTT. This translates into CASSLSSQGEKLFF. The full variable domain, rest sourced from reference TRBV5-1 and TRBJ1-4, is KAGVTQTPRYLIKTRGQQVTLSCSPISGHRSVSWYQQTPGQGLQFLFEYFSETQRNKGNFPGRFSGRQFSNSRSEMNVSTLELGDSALYLCASSLSSQGEKLFFGSGTQLSVL.

The gene calls are TRBV6-6 and TRBJ1-3; 8 bases align to TRBD1. V lost 11 bases, J lost 2 bases, and 11 bases stayed unmatched. CDR3 length: 15 residues. Germline V gives CDR1 MNHNY, CDR2 SVGAGI (reference sequence). The CDR3 sequence is CAARRDRIAGNTIYF. CDR3 bases: TGTGCCGCCAGGCGGGACAGGATTGCTGGAAACACCATATATTTT.

This sequence joins TRBV29-1 and TRBJ2-6; 7 positions match TRBD1. The CDR3 consists of 18 residues. V lost 0 bases to trimming and J lost 2 bases; unmatched junction nucleotides: 10. Germline V gene lookup returns CDR1 SQVTM and CDR2 ANQGSEA. The CDR3 here is CSVEDLNPDRTGANVLTF. The CDR3 DNA is TGCAGCGTTGAAGATCTAAATCCGGACAGGACTGGGGCCAACGTCCTGACTTTC.

The chain recombines TRBV4-1 with TRBJ1-6; D not resolved. Trimming stripped 1 base from V and 14 bases from J, with 12 bases between. The CDR3 runs to 13 residues. The germline CDR1 and CDR2 sequences are MGHRA and YSYEKL. The CDR3, as DNA: TGCGCCAGCAGCCAAGTGCTCGCATCGGCCCTCCACTTT. Translation gives CASSQVLASALHF.

The chain recombines TRBV7-9 with TRBJ2-1, with a weak D call TRBD1 (6 bases). The germline V and J ends were trimmed by 1 base and 7 bases, with 11 bases remaining between them. Germline V CDR1 and CDR2: SEHNR, FQNEAQ (reference sequence). CDR3 length: 14 residues. The CDR3 bases are TGTGCCAGCAGCTTAGAGGACAGTGAAAATGAGCAGTTCTTC. It translates to CASSLEDSENEQFF.

This clone showed up just once. The V and J genes are TRBV4-1 and TRBJ1-2; D is ambiguous. The CDR3 is 13 amino acids. Germline CDR1 MGHRA, CDR2 YSYEKL. The germline V and J ends were trimmed by 0 bases and 8 bases, with 10 bases remaining between them. CDR3 amino acids: CASSQESAGGYTF. The CDR3 nucleotides read TGCGCCAGCAGCCAAGAGTCGGCAGGAGGCTACACCTTC.

V is TRBV7-9 and J is TRBJ2-5, with TRBD1 matching over 9 bases. This CDR3 has 14 amino acids. V trimming: 4 bases; J trimming: 0 bases; junction bases outside the gene matches: 0. Looked up from germline, CDR1 is SEHNR and CDR2 is FQNEAQ (reference sequence). The CDR3 DNA is TGTGCCAGCAGCTGGACAGGGGACCAAGAGACCCAGTACTTC. This translates into CASSWTGDQETQYF.

The chain links TRBV3-1 (or the pseudogene TRBV3-2) to TRBJ1-2; 7 nucleotides align to TRBD1. Germline V gene data show CDR1 as LGHDT and CDR2 as YNNKEL (reference sequence). CDR3 length: 16 residues. V gave up 3 bases and J gave up 3 bases; unmatched junction bases: 10. The CDR3 sequence is CASSHSGQLRHYGYTF. The CDR3 DNA reads TGTGCCAGCAGCCATTCGGGACAGCTCAGGCACTATGGCTACACCTTC.

V and J are TRBV19 and TRBJ1-5; 9 nucleotides match TRBD1. The CDR3 runs to 17 residues. The germline gives CDR1 LNHDA, CDR2 SQIVND (reference sequence). Trimming cost V 10 bases and J 0 bases; bases outside gene matches: 13. Here the CDR3 reads CATSSGQGVYSNQPQHF. The CDR3 DNA is TGTGCCACATCGTCGGGACAGGGCGTTTATAGCAATCAGCCCCAGCATTTT.

CDR3 in amino acids: CASSFGRNTEAFF. CDR3 sequence (DNA): TGTGCCAGCAGCTTTGGGCGGAACACTGAAGCTTTCTTT. J is TRBJ1-1 and V is TRBV5-5; D gene uncertain. The CDR3 runs 13 residues. V was pared by 2 bases and J by 1 base, with 6 bases between. Looked up from germline, CDR1 is SGHKS and CDR2 is YYEKEE (reference sequence).

The chain combines TRBV10-3 with TRBJ2-2, with 7 bases identical to TRBD2. Germline trimming cut 2 bases from V and 6 bases from J; bases unmatched to any gene: 6. This CDR3 region has 15 residues. Germline lookup yields CDR1 ENHRY and CDR2 SYGVKD. Here the CDR3 reads CAISENGGSSGELFF. CDR3 nucleotide sequence: TGTGCCATCAGTGAGAACGGGGGGTCTTCCGGGGAGCTGTTTTTT.

The sample holds one count of this clone. This chain connects TRBV5-4 to TRBJ2-3; 8 nucleotides agree with TRBD1. This CDR3 has 15 amino acids. V was pared by 1 base and J by 1 base, with 2 bases of the junction left unmatched. Germline CDR1 is SGHNT and CDR2 is YYREEE (reference sequence). The CDR3 nucleotides read TGTGCCAGCAGCTTGCCGGGACAGGGCACAGATACGCAGTATTTT. Translation: CASSLPGQGTDTQYF.

Notes on this clone: The same CDR3 is also encoded by other DNA sequences in this sample. This rearrangement joins TRBV12-3 or TRBV12-4 to TRBJ1-2, with 7 bases identical to TRBD1. The CDR3 runs to 13 residues. V was clipped by 6 bases and J by 3 bases; unmatched bases: 4. The chain's CDR3 is CASSLTGDYGYTF. In DNA, the CDR3 is TGTGCCAGCAGCTTAACAGGGGACTATGGCTACACCTTC.

This chain uses TRBV6-1 with TRBJ1-1; D remains unclear. V lost 3 bases and J lost 6, with 11 bases in between. The CDR3 has 13 residues. Germline V gene sequence: CDR1 MNHNS, CDR2 SASEGT. CDR3 bases: TGTGCCAGCAGTGAGGTTACAGAGTCTGAAGCTTTCTTT. Its protein product is CASSEVTESEAFF.

V gene TRBV11-3 combines with J gene TRBJ2-1; 10 bases fit TRBD2. The J segment lost 8 bases and the V segment lost 4 bases, leaving 14 bases of the junction unmatched. Germline V gene data show CDR1 as SGHNT and CDR2 as YENEEA. CDR3 size: 17 residues. CDR3 residues: CASSWGQGSGGADEQFF. The CDR3 DNA reads as TGTGCCAGCAGCTGGGGCCAGGGCAGCGGGGGGGCCGATGAGCAGTTCTTC.

V usage is TRBV28 and J usage is TRBJ2-1, with D hard to call. Trimming left V 6 bases short and J 9 bases short, with 21 bases between. CDR3 length equals 15 residues. Germline CDR1 and CDR2: MDHEN and SYDVKM. The CDR3 sequence is CASSYRTRGHVEQFF. The CDR3 bases are TGTGCCAGCAGCTACCGAACTCGTGGTCATGTTGAGCAGTTCTTC.

This clone is a singleton in its sample. The V and J genes are TRBV9 and TRBJ1-4; D is unclear. CDR1 and CDR2 from the germline V gene are SGDLS and YYNGEE. The CDR3 spans 15 residues. V shed 4 bases and J shed 0 bases, with 10 bases lying between them. CDR3: CASSSRSSTNEKLFF. The CDR3 nucleotides read TGTGCCAGCAGCTCCCGGAGCTCAACTAATGAAAAACTGTTTTTT.

The CDR3 protein is CASSQGDINSGNTIYF. Written as DNA, the CDR3 is TGTGCCAGCAGCCAAGGGGACATCAACTCTGGAAACACCATATATTTT. The V gene is TRBV4-2, the J gene TRBJ1-3, with a weak D call TRBD1 (6 bases). This CDR3 is 16 amino acids long. Between the trimmed V and J ends, which lost 1 base and 0 bases, there was a span of 10 bases. Germline V gene lookup returns CDR1 LGHNA and CDR2 YNFKEQ.

Only one count was recorded for this clone. J is TRBJ1-2 and V is TRBV12-3 or TRBV12-4; no clear D. The V end was cut by 2 bases, the J end by 2 bases, with 6 bases between. This CDR3 is built from 13 residues. As DNA, the CDR3 is TGTGCCAGCAGTTTACTCCCGAACTATGGCTACACCTTC. Translated, it gives CASSLLPNYGYTF.